The present TCR beta chain was sequenced within a study of blood T cell repertoires in COVID-19. Libraries were prepared by immunoSEQ multiplex PCR; TCRdb keeps only in-frame clonotypes and omits some of them. This sample has some 40,000 clones, with roughly 92% found just once. This CDR3 is built from 15 residues. Trimming removed 2 bases from V and 5 bases from J; junction bases left unmatched: 3. The germline CDR1 and CDR2 sequences are SGHKS and YYEKEE (reference sequence). Sequenced input: peripheral blood. This TCR came from a man aged 45 to 65 with COVID-19, enrolled during active disease. This chain links TRBV5-5 with TRBJ1-5, with 11 bases lining up with TRBD1. Here the CDR3 DNA reads TGTGCCAGCAGCTTCGGACAGGGGGCTTATCAGCCCCAGCATTTT. Translating it yields CASSFGQGAYQPQHF. The complete variable domain, with remaining parts taken from reference TRBV5-5 and TRBJ1-5, reads DAGVTQSPTHLIKTRGQQVTLRCSPISGHKSVSWYQQVLGQGPQFIFQYYEKEERGRGNFPDRFSARQFPNYSSELNVNALLLGDSALYLCASSFGQGAYQPQHFGDGTRLSIL.